This entry is about one T cell receptor beta chain. Only one count was recorded for this clonotype. The antigen it recognizes is unknown. Qualities for individual bases were not recorded, and no much larger clone is one base off. One read represents weak support. Explained via the paper, the treatment or condition label denotes: PENTA 11 planned treatment interruption arm or continuous ART arm. Children from the United Kingdom aged 2 to 15 years who had been given at least three-drug ART for at least 24 weeks were enrolled as participants. Cryopreserved PBMCs with at least 5 million viable cells were required; a few candidate patients were excluded for low viable PBMC yield. Naive CD4+ CD45RA+ CD45RO- T cells were FACS-sorted from thawed PBMCs on a FACSAria III cell sorter. Sorted cells were fixed, and RNA was extracted using the RNeasy FFPE kit followed by the RNeasy Micro kit. The data originate from a study of HIV-infected children after antiretroviral therapy interruption (dated by TCRdb to between 2018 and 2021). In terms of the full investigation: The study included eight children, four on planned treatment interruption and four on continuous treatment, and all eight had a CD4+ count above 500 and a viral load below 50 copies/ml. Samples from the interruption arm were taken at week 0, at week 12, at the end of interruption (week 24 or 48), and about 3 years after the study ended. Alongside measurements of thymic output, the study compared TCR repertoires of children on planned treatment interruption with TCR repertoires of children on continuous antiretroviral treatment. A median age of roughly 9.2 years was recorded in the interruption group, and a median age of roughly 8 years was recorded in the continuous treatment group. Most participating children had recorded exposure to EBV and CMV. In the continuous-treatment arm, samples from corresponding weeks 0, 48 and 150 were analyzed.

General findings and caveats noted by the study authors: The small number of patients is a limitation of the study, so the data should be interpreted with caution. An increase in the naive CD4+ Gini coefficient was observed by the end of treatment interruption, suggesting clonal expansion, and a return to baseline was observed by 3 years. The sorted CD45RA+ naive cells might contain minor non-naive CD45RA+ populations, such as EMRA or stem memory cells. For naive CD4+ repertoires of PTI patients, CDR3 sharing between time points dropped once interruption began, while many sequences were shared between the end of interruption and 3 years later.

The receptor library was made with 3' RACE. To correct PCR amplification bias, TCR libraries were generated from RNA with a 3' RACE protocol that used unique molecular identifiers. As many as 12 amplicon libraries were pooled and then sequenced on an Illumina MiSeq using v2 2x250 paired-end chemistry. Concerning the study's data processing: Reads were processed with Decombinator for assignment of V and J genes and CDR3, and barcode-based correction of errors and PCR bias was applied. Before Gini coefficients were calculated with the R ineq package, the repertoires were subsampled to the same depth. Three approaches were used to assess CDR3 similarity: GLIPH, Hamming distance and a shared triplet metric. TCRdb reprocessed the public reads (quality trimming at Q25 with fastp, clone calling with MiXCR) and kept in-frame beta chains. For every CDR3 protein sequence, its rows merge into one entry that carries the most common genes and DNA. TCRdb, rather than the study authors, made the V and J calls. The sample yields 70,000 to 90,000 distinct CDR3 sequences; less than 7% were counted once. The ten largest account for 0.9% to 1.3% of the sample.

The source is a pool of human donors with HIV. The sequences come from CD45RA+ CD4+ T cells from PBMCs, pooled from several time points, collected from a donor given antiretroviral therapy, either interrupted or continuous. This specimen's cell subset or site label, interpreted: naive CD4+ CD45RA+ CD45RO- T cells.

The CDR3 amino acid sequence is: CASSAGQGVTEAFF. In nucleotides, the sequence is TGTGCCAGCAGTGCCGGACAGGGAGTCACTGAAGCTTTCTTT. In this chain, TRBV6-5 is recombined with TRBJ1-1; the junction holds 8 bases that match TRBD1. The germline V gene specifies MNHEY as CDR1 and SVGAGI as CDR2. V lost 5 bases and J lost 4 bases, and the count of bases not matched to a germline gene is 6. The CDR3 holds 14 amino acids from the cysteine to the phenylalanine. Only the CDR3 part of the read is kept: 42 bases, read in frame from the first base.